Here is one T cell receptor beta chain with its context. What antigen it recognizes has not been identified. No qualities accompany the bases; no much larger clone lies one base away. The data belong to a study of blood T cell repertoires in COVID-19 (dated by TCRdb to about 2020). The study in broad terms: Collaborator samples came from the United States, Italy and Spain and covered acute and convalescent phases of COVID-19. Where available, HLA class I and class II types were obtained from metadata supplied by the sample provider rather than from assay-based typing. Samples were obtained from the ongoing ImmuneRACE study (first 160 participants) and from 950 to 1,500 subjects provided by 6 global collaborators. The repertoires were released in a freely available public database meant as a resource for research on the immune response to SARS-CoV-2. The material from the prospective study consisted of cDNA or gDNA derived from T cells, B-cell-depleted T cells, or PBMCs. Deeply sampled blood TCRbeta repertoires from subjects exposed to, actively infected with, or recovered from COVID-19 were included in the dataset. Sample metadata almost always included a de-identified subject ID, COVID-19 status, age in years and sex.

Whole blood was collected in K2EDTA tubes by collaborating institutions according to the institutions' own protocols. For TCRbeta analysis, collaborators shipped samples as frozen whole blood, isolated PBMCs, or DNA extracted from either of those sample types. TCRbeta CDR3 regions were amplified from genomic DNA using the immunoSEQ Assay, a bias-controlled multiplex PCR. On the authors' methods: The number of nucleated cells in each sample was estimated from the amplification of reference gene primers within the assay. Sequence reads were collapsed and filtered to measure the absolute abundance of every unique TCRbeta CDR3 rearrangement. For each sample, productive Simpson clonality was calculated as the square root of Simpson's diversity index over productive rearrangements. TCRdb took over this immuneACCESS table, retaining in-frame rearrangements with V and J assigned. Such tables are incomplete; in checked studies, under half of the missing clones stem from an unresolved V gene, and the remainder is unexplained. V and J calls and clone size come straight from that table; D and trimming were deduced from the DNA. This sample gives 84,000 or so clones in total; 85% of them show up just once. Over 9.5% of the sample is taken by the ten largest.

The CDR3 starts with the cysteine, ends with the phenylalanine, and has 15 residues. Only the CDR3 part of the read is kept: 45 bases, read in frame from the first base. V and J are trimmed by 1 base and 4 bases, and the gene matches miss 3 bases of the junction. From a lookup of the germline V gene, CDR1 and CDR2 are SGHRS and YFSETQ. General conclusions and limits of the study: The amount of clinical and demographic metadata varied by source and participant and was provided uncurated.

The rearrangement joined TRBV5-1 to TRBJ2-3, with 10 bases in between that match TRBD1. Material: peripheral blood. The TCR was taken from a woman between 65 and 79 years old with active or convalescent COVID-19. The sequenced DNA is TGCGCCAGCAGCTTGTCCGGACAGGGGGCAGATACGCAGTATTTT. Its coded protein is CASSLSGQGADTQYF.